Following are 12 T cell receptor beta chains from one sample sequenced in a study of cytomegalovirus exposure and HLA in healthy donors. The PCR used 60 Vbeta and 13 Jbeta primers. Repertoires were generated with immunoSEQ multiplex PCR, while TCRdb's copy carries only in-frame clones and drops some. The sample lists fewer than 120,000 clones, roughly four fifths occurring once. The sequenced sample consisted of PBMCs. The receptors were sampled from a woman in her twenties or thirties in good health and CMV-seronegative.

This sequence joins TRBV7-9 and TRBJ2-2; weak D call: TRBD2 (6 bases). There are 17 residues in the CDR3. The ends were cut back, 2 bases at V and 0 bases at J, with 13 bases in the middle. From germline, CDR1 is SEHNR and CDR2 FQNEAQ (reference sequence). The CDR3 sequence is CASSLFMSGANTGELFF. As DNA, the CDR3 is TGTGCCAGCAGCTTATTTATGTCGGGGGCGAACACCGGGGAGCTGTTTTTT.

The V call is TRBV7-8, the J call TRBJ2-5; TRBD2 matches at 7 bases. Germline values: CDR1 SGHVS, CDR2 FQNEAQ. Trimming cost V 1 base and J 2 bases; bases outside gene matches: 13. The CDR3 loop spans 18 amino acids. CDR3 bases: TGTGCCAGCAGCTTAGTGGCTAGCGGAGATTTACCACAAGAGACCCAGTACTTC. Protein: CASSLVASGDLPQETQYF.

The chain links TRBV29-1 to TRBJ2-5; 7 bases are a match to TRBD1. The DNA end is a closer match to TRBJ2-7, so the J assignment may be wrong. The germline V gene encodes CDR1 SQVTM and CDR2 ANQGSEA. The CDR3 runs to 11 residues. CDR3 region: CSTTWDSEQYF. In DNA form, the CDR3 reads TGCAGCACAACATGGGACAGCGAGCAGTACTTC.

This clone was observed a handful of times. The rearrangement joins TRBV18 to TRBJ1-5; D is unresolved. CDR1 KGHSH and CDR2 LQKENI come from the germline V gene. The CDR3 is 13 amino acids. Trimming removed 6 bases at V and 5 bases at J, with 11 bases between. DNA of the CDR3: TGTGCCAGCTCCGTGTCGGGAGATCAGCCCCAGCATTTT. Protein sequence: CASSVSGDQPQHF.

This rearrangement joins TRBV7-9 to TRBJ2-7; the D is unclear. Per the germline V gene, CDR1 is SEHNR and CDR2 is FQNEAQ (reference sequence). CDR3 size: 14 residues. Trimming removed 0 bases at V and 0 bases at J, with 6 bases between. The CDR3 here is CASSLAADSYEQYF. CDR3 coding DNA: TGTGCCAGCAGCTTAGCGGCAGACTCCTACGAGCAGTACTTC.

CDR3 residues: CASSRLGPGGEQYF. The CDR3 region has the DNA TGTGCCAGCAGCCGACTAGGCCCCGGGGGCGAGCAGTACTTC. The genes are TRBV7-6 and TRBJ2-7, with D perhaps matching TRBD2 (6 bases). The germline V gene encodes CDR1 SGHVS and CDR2 FNYEAQ. V lost 5 bases to trimming and J lost 6 bases, with 17 bases between them. CDR3 length equals 14 residues.

The gene calls are TRBV6-6 and TRBJ1-1, with TRBD1 as a possible D gene (5 bases). CDR1 is MNHNY, CDR2 SVGAGI, per germline (reference sequence). This CDR3 has 15 amino acids. Deletions cut 8 bases from V and 0 bases from J, with 16 bases between. The CDR3 sequence: CASRGGPPMNTEAFF. As DNA, the CDR3 is TGTGCCAGCCGGGGGGGACCGCCGATGAACACTGAAGCTTTCTTT.

CDR3 sequence: CASSSGGPSSYNEQFF. The CDR3 DNA is TGTGCCAGCAGCTCAGGGGGCCCAAGCTCCTACAATGAGCAGTTCTTC. V is TRBV6-6 and J is TRBJ2-1; 8 bases map to TRBD1. Germline-derived CDR1 and CDR2 are MNHNY and SVGAGI (reference sequence). V lost 6 bases to trimming and J lost 0 bases; unmatched junction nucleotides: 7. The CDR3 spans 16 residues.

The chain combines TRBV5-1 with TRBJ1-2; 9 bases agree with TRBD1. From germline, CDR1 is SGHRS and CDR2 YFSETQ. Losses at the gene ends were 2 bases for V and 4 bases for J; bases not matched to a gene: 6. The CDR3 consists of 15 residues. Here the CDR3 reads CASSFDTGGVYGYTF. The CDR3 DNA sequence: TGCGCCAGCAGCTTCGATACAGGGGGCGTCTATGGCTACACCTTC.

As DNA, the CDR3 is TGTGCCAGCAGCGGCCAGACAGGGGGTAGCACAGATACGCAGTATTTT. Its translation is CASSGQTGGSTDTQYF. V usage is TRBV9 and J usage is TRBJ2-3; 9 nucleotides line up with TRBD1. The germline CDR1 and CDR2 sequences are SGDLS and YYNGEE. V dropped 3 bases and J dropped 0; count of bases not matched to a gene: 5. The CDR3 totals 16 residues. Based on the CDR3 plus reference TRBV9 and TRBJ2-3, the full variable domain is DSGVTQTPKHLITATGQRVTLRCSPRSGDLSVYWYQQSLDQGLQFLIQYYNGEERAKGNILERFSAQQFPDLHSELNLSSLELGDSALYFCASSGQTGGSTDTQYFGPGTRLTVL.

The V call is TRBV7-9, the J call TRBJ1-2; D remains ambiguous. The CDR3 is made up of 14 amino acids. Trimming took off 5 bases at V and 2 bases at J, with 12 bases between the two ends. Germline loops: CDR1 SEHNR, CDR2 FQNEAQ (reference sequence). The CDR3 here is CASSAGATNYGYTF. CDR3 coding DNA: TGTGCCAGCAGCGCAGGTGCGACCAACTATGGCTACACCTTC.

The V gene is TRBV6-5, the J gene TRBJ2-7, with a possible D match to TRBD1 (6 bases). The CDR3 length is 12 residues. Deletions cut 5 bases from V and 1 base from J, with 6 bases between. The V gene's germline CDR1 is MNHEY and CDR2 SVGAGI. The CDR3 sequence: CASSRGSYEQYF. The CDR3 nucleotides are TGTGCCAGCAGTAGGGGGTCCTACGAGCAGTACTTC.